What follows are 15 T cell receptor beta chains derived from one specimen sequenced in a study of human T cells and chemical hapten exposure. TCRdb called the RACE reads again in MiXCR, with one record for every CDR3 protein. The table has about 51,000 distinct CDR3 sequences, roughly a tenth seen once. Time point indicated: pre-sensitization, week 0. Described treatment: therapeutic diphenylcyclopropenone sensitization with weekly scalp DPC. Sample: whole blood, taken in connection with sensitization to the hapten diphenylcyclopropenone (DPC). The receptors were sampled from a woman between 40 and 50 years old with alopecia areata. Some clones in this sample may be carry-over from other donors' samples.

This clonotype was detected ten times or more. This chain links TRBV12-3 or TRBV12-4 with TRBJ2-7; tentatively, D is TRBD2 (6 bases). V gave up 6 bases and J gave up 6 bases, with 21 bases separating them. The CDR3 runs 15 residues. The CDR3 is CASSRETRGTGEQYF. In DNA form, the CDR3 reads TGTGCCAGCAGCCGAGAGACACGGGGGACGGGCGAGCAGTACTTC.

On this clonotype itself: This may arise from a read error, as a much more abundant clone is one base away. V gene TRBV13 combines with J gene TRBJ1-5; 7 bases align to TRBD1. Germline loops: CDR1 PRHDT, CDR2 FYEKMQ (reference sequence). The CDR3 runs 15 residues. V shed 4 bases, J shed 3 bases, and the junction held 6 bases outside the gene matches. The CDR3 coding sequence is TGTGCCAGCAGCTCAACTACAGGGGACAATCAGCCCCAGCATTTT. Its translation: CASSSTTGDNQPQHF. Combining the CDR3 with reference TRBV13 and TRBJ1-5 gives the whole variable domain AAGVIQSPRHLIKEKRETATLKCYPIPRHDTVYWYQQGPGQDPQFLISFYEKMQSDKGSIPDRFSAQQFSDYHSELNMSSLELGDSALYFCASSSTTGDNQPQHFGDGTRLSIL.

This clonotype was seen repeatedly, ten times or more. The gene calls are TRBV7-2 and TRBJ1-5, with a tentative D call TRBD1 (5 bases). Germline V CDR1 and CDR2: SGHTA, FQGNSA. The CDR3 consists of 16 residues. Trimming removed 0 bases at V and 3 bases at J, with 12 bases between. CDR3 bases: TGTGCCAGCAGCTTAGCCGGGACCGAAATCAATCAGCCCCAGCATTTT. Translating gives CASSLAGTEINQPQHF. Variable domain in full (rest from reference TRBV7-2 and TRBJ1-5): GAGVSQSPSNKVTEKGKDVELRCDPISGHTALYWYRQSLGQGLEFLIYFQGNSAPDKSGLPSDRFSAERTGGSVSTLTIQRTQQEDSAVYLCASSLAGTEINQPQHFGDGTRLSIL.

At least ten counts were recorded for this clonotype. J is TRBJ2-7 and V is TRBV6-2 or TRBV6-3, with TRBD2 identical over 7 bases. Germline V gene sequence: CDR1 MNHEY, CDR2 SVGEGT. The CDR3 runs to 13 residues. V lost 5 bases and J lost 5; bases outside the gene matches: 6. The CDR3 DNA is TGTGCCAGCAGTACCGGGAGGCCGGACGAGCAGTACTTC. This codes for CASSTGRPDEQYF.

There are many counts of this clonotype. The rearrangement joins TRBV5-1 to TRBJ1-1; the D is unclear. Looked up from germline, CDR1 is SGHRS and CDR2 is YFSETQ. Trimming stripped 3 bases from V and 5 bases from J, with 11 bases between. The CDR3 is made up of 13 amino acids. For the CDR3, the DNA is TGCGCCAGCAGCTCGCCGGAATGGACTGAAGCTTTCTTT. It is translated as CASSSPEWTEAFF.

This clonotype showed up many times. This chain links TRBV14 with TRBJ1-1; D is unclear. Trimming took off 4 bases at V and 4 bases at J, with 13 bases between the two ends. The CDR3 contains 14 residues. Germline CDR1 and CDR2: SGHDN and FVKESK. The CDR3 loop is CASSPHLGITEAFF. CDR3 bases: TGTGCCAGCAGCCCCCACTTGGGGATCACTGAAGCTTTCTTT.

Ten or more counts support this clonotype. The rearrangement joins TRBV6-2 or TRBV6-3 to TRBJ2-5; 8 nucleotides agree with TRBD2. The junction had 5 bases not matched to a gene; V was cut back by 5 bases and J by 3 bases. CDR1 is MNHEY and CDR2 is SVGEGT in the germline V gene. The CDR3 is 14 amino acids. CDR3: CASSPSGREETQYF. DNA of the CDR3: TGTGCCAGCAGTCCCTCCGGGAGGGAAGAGACCCAGTACTTC.

This clonotype was detected a few times. The V call is TRBV27, the J call TRBJ1-1, with D possibly being TRBD1 (5 bases). The CDR3 has 14 amino acids. The germline gives CDR1 MNHEY, CDR2 SMNVEV (reference sequence). Trimming stripped 6 bases from V and 5 bases from J, with 16 bases between. The CDR3 spells CASSLRGTWTEAFF. The DNA of the CDR3 is TGTGCCAGCAGCCTAAGAGGGACGTGGACTGAAGCTTTCTTT.

This clonotype showed up many times. This chain connects TRBV28 to TRBJ2-7, with D possibly TRBD2 on 6 matching bases. The CDR3 contains 12 residues. Between the trimmed V and J ends, which lost 6 bases and 9 bases, there was a span of 15 bases. Germline V gene sequence: CDR1 MDHEN, CDR2 SYDVKM. The CDR3 protein is CASSLRGLAQYF. In DNA form, the CDR3 reads TGTGCCAGCAGCCTTCGGGGACTTGCGCAGTACTTC.

A note on this clonotype: A much more abundant neighbour one base away suggests this may be a read error. The chain recombines TRBV25-1 with TRBJ1-2; no reliable D call. Germline CDR1 reads MGHDK; CDR2 reads SYGVNS. The length of the CDR3 is 11 residues. This CDR3 reads CASSENYGFTF. In nucleotides, the CDR3 is TGTGCCAGCAGTGAAAACTATGGCTTCACCTTC.

This clonotype was detected ten times or more. V is TRBV7-9 and J is TRBJ1-1; D is unresolved. The germline V gene has CDR1 SEHNR and CDR2 FQNEAQ (reference sequence). This CDR3 contains 15 residues. Trimming took 5 bases from V and 2 from J, leaving 15 bases between them. The CDR3 DNA reads TGTGCCAGCAGCCAACCGTTGGACGGTAACACTGAAGCTTTCTTT. Amino acid sequence: CASSQPLDGNTEAFF.

At least ten counts were recorded for this clonotype. The chain uses TRBV11-2 and TRBJ2-2; the D gene is possibly TRBD1 (6 bases). Germline CDR1 is SGHAT and CDR2 is FQNNGV. CDR3 length: 15 amino acids. Deletions cut 4 bases from V and 7 bases from J, with 16 bases between. CDR3 coding DNA: TGTGCCAGCAGCTGGGTCAGGGGAAGGATCGGGGAGCTGTTTTTT. Protein product: CASSWVRGRIGELFF.

This clonotype was detected many times. The rearrangement links TRBV15 to TRBJ2-7; 13 bases map to TRBD2. CDR3 size: 17 residues. From germline, CDR1 is LNHNV and CDR2 YYDKDF (reference sequence). The V segment lost 3 bases and the J segment 2 bases; nucleotides outside the gene matches: 7. CDR3 loop: CATSSRTSGGLPYEQYF. The CDR3 region has the DNA TGTGCCACCAGCAGTCGGACTAGCGGGGGTTTACCCTACGAGCAGTACTTC.

This clonotype was seen at least ten times. This chain joins TRBV28 and TRBJ2-3; the D is unclear. The germline gives CDR1 MDHEN, CDR2 SYDVKM. V lost 5 bases and J lost 1, with 10 bases in between. The CDR3 has 14 amino acids. In DNA, the CDR3 is TGTGCCAGCAGTGCCCTTGCCCGCACAGATACGCAGTATTTT. Its protein is CASSALARTDTQYF.

This clonotype was observed at least ten times. CDR3 sequence (DNA): TGTGCCAGCAGAGCAACAGAAGAAGCTTTCTTT. The encoded protein is CASRATEEAFF. The rearrangement joins TRBV6-6 to TRBJ1-1; D not resolved. Deletions cut 6 bases from V and 8 bases from J, with 10 bases between. Germline lookup yields CDR1 MNHNY and CDR2 SVGAGI (reference sequence). There are 11 residues in the CDR3.